The 28 T cell receptor beta chains below come from one sample, sequenced in a study of spatial heterogeneity in lung cancer (dated by TCRdb to between 2018 and 2021). The full study reports these points: A correlation was observed between the number of expanded intratumoral alpha and beta TCRs and the tumor nonsynonymous mutation count.

Their antigens are not known. Read against the paper, the sample's time point label means: sample taken at primary tumor resection. Library preparation was by 5' RACE. The run used a NextSeq 500. TCRdb itself trimmed the public reads at Q25 with fastp, ran MiXCR and retained productive beta chains. Each CDR3 protein appears once, grouped with its most common genes and DNA. Across this sample there are around 1,800 distinct CDR3 sequences, with more than 5% seen only once. The ten largest clones capture about 8.7% of the sample. The specimen was lung tumor tissue, collected at surgery. These receptors all come from a male donor with early-stage non-small cell lung cancer.

This clonotype rates as medium-sized. The chain uses TRBV7-9 and TRBJ2-1; 8 bases match TRBD2. With V trimmed by 5 bases and J by 12 bases, 12 bases remained unmatched. The CDR3 is made up of 14 amino acids. CDR1 is SEHNR and CDR2 is FQNEAQ in the germline V gene (reference sequence). CDR3 residues: CASSRDSGTSGQFF. The CDR3 nucleotides are TGTGCCAGCAGCCGAGATTCCGGGACTAGTGGGCAGTTCTTC.

Judged by abundance, this clonotype is medium-sized. This chain uses TRBV28 with TRBJ2-1; no firm D call. The CDR3 is 16 residues long. In germline, CDR1 is MDHEN, CDR2 SYDVKM. Trimming cost V 6 bases and J 1 base, with 16 bases left between them. CDR3 DNA sequence: TGTGCCAGCAGCCACTTGGGCGCACGATCCTACAATGAGCAGTTCTTC. Translating it yields CASSHLGARSYNEQFF.

This clonotype was detected many times. The chain links TRBV20-1 to TRBJ2-1; D is unclear. Looked up from germline, CDR1 is DFQATT and CDR2 is SNEGSKA (reference sequence). The CDR3 sequence is 14 residues long. Trimming pared 5 bases from V and 0 bases from J, leaving 11 bases between. The CDR3 reads CSAFASISYNEQFF. As DNA, the CDR3 is TGCAGTGCTTTCGCTTCCATCTCCTACAATGAGCAGTTCTTC.

This clonotype came up many times. DNA for the CDR3: TGTGCCTGGAGAGAGAATTATGAGCAGTTCTTC. Residues: CAWRENYEQFF. The rearrangement uses TRBV30 and TRBJ2-1; D not resolved. The V end was cut by 3 bases, the J end by 8 bases, with 8 bases between. Germline loops: CDR1 GTSNPN, CDR2 SVGIG (reference sequence). There are 11 residues in the CDR3.

This clonotype is termed large. The chain has TRBV27 and TRBJ2-7, with D unresolved. The CDR3 totals 14 residues. Germline-derived CDR1 and CDR2 are MNHEY and SMNVEV (reference sequence). V was trimmed by 5 bases and J by 5 bases, leaving 16 bases between them. This chain's CDR3 is CASSQDRLSHEQYF. Written as DNA, the CDR3 is TGTGCCAGCAGTCAAGACCGGCTGTCCCACGAGCAGTACTTC.

Within the sample, this clonotype is medium-sized. The chain has TRBV28 and TRBJ2-1; D is unresolved. Deletions cut 11 bases from V and 7 bases from J, with 18 bases between. The CDR3 length is 13 residues. Germline V gives CDR1 MDHEN, CDR2 SYDVKM. The CDR3 protein is CASSAQAKNEQFF. The DNA of the CDR3 is TGTGCCTCTTCGGCGCAGGCAAAGAATGAGCAGTTCTTC. The full variable domain, rest sourced from reference TRBV28 and TRBJ2-1, is DVKVTQSSRYLVKRTGEKVFLECVQDMDHENMFWYRQDPGLGLRLIYFSYDVKMKEKGDIPEGYSVSREKKERFSLILESASTNQTSMYLCASSAQAKNEQFFGPGTRLTVL.

In its sample, this clonotype ranks as medium-sized (0.01 to 0.1%). This rearrangement joins TRBV11-2 to TRBJ2-7; no clear D. The length of the CDR3 is 15 residues. From germline, CDR1 is SGHAT and CDR2 FQNNGV. V gave up 5 bases and J gave up 3 bases, with 17 bases separating them. CDR3 region: CASSPGFADSYEQYF. CDR3 nucleotides: TGTGCCAGCAGCCCCGGGTTCGCAGATAGCTACGAGCAGTACTTC.

This clonotype counts as medium-sized. This chain uses TRBV5-8 with TRBJ2-2; no definite D call. Looked up from germline, CDR1 is SGHTS and CDR2 is YDEGEE. The V end lost 4 bases, the J end lost 0 bases, and 7 bases lay between the germline ends. CDR3 length equals 14 residues. The chain's CDR3 is CASSDWTNTGELFF. In DNA form, the CDR3 reads TGTGCCAGCAGCGACTGGACGAACACCGGGGAGCTGTTTTTT.

This clonotype occurred many times. CDR3 bases: TGTGCCAGCAGCTCAGGGACAGGGGCAAATTCACCCCTCCACTTT. Its translation: CASSSGTGANSPLHF. The rearrangement joins TRBV7-9 to TRBJ1-6, with 10 nucleotides matching TRBD1. Germline V lookup: CDR1 SEHNR, CDR2 FQNEAQ (reference sequence). The junction had 4 bases not matched to a gene; V was cut back by 4 bases and J by 7 bases. The CDR3 is 15 amino acids.

This clonotype was counted between two and nine times. The chain joins TRBV20-1 to TRBJ2-2, with D possibly TRBD2 on 5 matching bases. The CDR3 loop spans 13 amino acids. V was trimmed by 3 bases and J by 6 bases, leaving 11 bases between them. The germline V gene encodes CDR1 DFQATT and CDR2 SNEGSKA (reference sequence). CDR3 DNA sequence: TGCAGTGCTAGTCGGCGGGTACCCGGGGAGCTGTTTTTT. It encodes CSASRRVPGELFF.

Sample share makes this clonotype medium-sized. The chain employs TRBV25-1 and TRBJ1-1, with D perhaps TRBD1 (5 bases). The CDR3 length is 12 residues. V was pared by 4 bases and J by 7 bases, with 10 bases between. Germline CDR1 reads MGHDK; CDR2 reads SYGVNS. CDR3 loop: CASSVGDFEAFF. The CDR3 nucleotides read TGTGCCAGCAGTGTAGGGGACTTTGAAGCTTTCTTT.

This clonotype rates as medium-sized. The chain has TRBV3-1 and TRBJ2-2, with 8 bases identical to TRBD1. The germline V gene encodes CDR1 LGHDT and CDR2 YNNKEL (reference sequence). The CDR3 runs to 16 residues. The J segment lost 2 bases and the V segment lost 3 bases, leaving 5 bases of the junction unmatched. The CDR3 nucleotides read TGTGCCAGCAGCCATGCCGGGACAGGAAACACCGGGGAGCTGTTTTTT. Translated, it gives CASSHAGTGNTGELFF.

This clonotype is categorized as medium-sized. The V call is TRBV3-1, the J call TRBJ1-2, with D possibly being TRBD1 (6 bases). Trimming removed 5 bases at V and 4 bases at J, with 14 bases between. Germline CDR1 and CDR2: LGHDT and YNNKEL (reference sequence). The length of the CDR3 is 14 residues. The DNA of the CDR3 is TGTGCCAGCAGCTTCGGCGGACAGAGCTATGGCTACACCTTC. This sequence encodes CASSFGGQSYGYTF. Combining the CDR3 with reference TRBV3-1 and TRBJ1-2 gives the whole variable domain DTAVSQTPKYLVTQMGNDKSIKCEQNLGHDTMYWYKQDSKKFLKIMFSYNNKELIINETVPNRFSPKSPDKAHLNLHINSLELGDSAVYFCASSFGGQSYGYTFGSGTRLTVV.

By sample share, this clonotype is medium-sized. The J gene is TRBJ2-7, the V gene TRBV20-1; D gene uncertain. V lost 7 bases to trimming and J lost 3 bases, with 7 bases between them. The CDR3 is 10 amino acids. CDR1 and CDR2 (germline): DFQATT, SNEGSKA (reference sequence). CDR3 amino acids: CSGGLYEQYF. For the CDR3, the DNA is TGCAGTGGTGGGCTCTACGAGCAGTACTTC.

By sample share, this clonotype is medium-sized. The rearrangement joins TRBV12-3 or TRBV12-4 to TRBJ1-5; D uncertain. This CDR3 region has 13 residues. The V end lost 9 bases, the J end lost 0 bases, and 9 bases lay between the germline ends. This CDR3 is CASEVGSNQPQHF. Written as DNA, the CDR3 is TGTGCCAGTGAGGTGGGTAGCAATCAGCCCCAGCATTTT.

This clonotype was seen a handful of times. This chain connects TRBV24-1 to TRBJ2-1; 9 positions match TRBD2. The CDR3 loop spans 18 amino acids. Germline CDR1 and CDR2: KGHDR and SFDVKD. After removal of 1 base from V and 1 base from J, the junction contained 7 bases not matched to a gene. The CDR3 region is CATSDFLTSGGSYNEQFF. The CDR3 nucleotides read TGTGCCACCAGTGATTTCTTGACTAGCGGTGGGTCCTACAATGAGCAGTTCTTC.

This clonotype is classed as medium-sized (0.01 to 0.1%). The chain combines TRBV4-1 with TRBJ1-5, with 9 bases identical to TRBD1. This CDR3 comprises 16 residues. The V segment lost 2 bases and the J segment 2 bases; nucleotides outside the gene matches: 4. CDR1 is MGHRA, CDR2 YSYEKL, per germline. The CDR3 nucleotides are TGCGCCAGCAGCCAATCGGGACAGGGCGGCAATCAGCCCCAGCATTTT. It encodes CASSQSGQGGNQPQHF.

In its sample, this clonotype is medium-sized (0.01 to 0.1%). The gene calls are TRBV20-1 and TRBJ2-4; TRBD1 aligns across 7 bases. Germline V lookup: CDR1 DFQATT, CDR2 SNEGSKA (reference sequence). J gave up 4 bases and V 6 bases, and 6 bases lay outside the gene matches. CDR3 length equals 13 residues. The CDR3 here is CSADPGQKNIQYF. The CDR3 nucleotides read TGCAGTGCGGACCCGGGACAGAAAAACATTCAGTACTTC.

By sample fraction, this clonotype is large. V is TRBV6-5 and J is TRBJ1-4; weak D call: TRBD1 (6 bases). The CDR3 runs to 15 residues. V lost 5 bases, J lost 8 bases, and 18 bases lay in between. Germline V lookup: CDR1 MNHEY, CDR2 SVGAGI. CDR3 in amino acids: CASSLARGSGEKLFF. The CDR3, as DNA: TGTGCCAGCAGTCTCGCTAGGGGGTCCGGCGAAAAACTGTTTTTT.

This clonotype was recorded at least ten times. The J gene is TRBJ2-1, the V gene TRBV28; TRBD1 is a possible D gene (6 bases). Trimming took 7 bases from V and 0 from J, leaving 16 bases between them. This CDR3 is built from 16 residues. CDR1 is MDHEN and CDR2 is SYDVKM in the germline V gene. DNA of the CDR3: TGTGCCAGCACCTTGATGGACAGTCTCTCCTACAATGAGCAGTTCTTC. Translating gives CASTLMDSLSYNEQFF.

Within the sample, this clonotype is medium-sized. This sequence joins TRBV15 and TRBJ1-6; no firm D call. V lost 0 bases, J lost 9 bases, and 18 bases lay in between. The CDR3 length is 17 residues. Germline V lookup: CDR1 LNHNV, CDR2 YYDKDF (reference sequence). The CDR3 sequence: CATSRDPSPLNFSPLHF. CDR3 bases: TGTGCCACCAGCAGAGACCCCAGCCCCCTCAATTTTTCACCCCTCCACTTT.

CDR3 coding DNA: TGTGCCAGCAGCCCCTCGAGGGCCGGGGTGACCCAGTACTTC. Translating gives CASSPSRAGVTQYF. The chain links TRBV7-2 to TRBJ2-5; D might be TRBD2 (5 bases). V was clipped by 5 bases and J by 7 bases, with 17 bases between them. This CDR3 has 14 residues. From germline, CDR1 is SGHTA and CDR2 FQGNSA.

By sample fraction, this clonotype is large (0.1 to 1%). This rearrangement joins TRBV20-1 to TRBJ2-2; D is ambiguous. The CDR3 runs to 13 residues. Germline V gene sequence: CDR1 DFQATT, CDR2 SNEGSKA (reference sequence). Trimming pared 5 bases from V and 7 bases from J, leaving 14 bases between. The CDR3 spells CSAVGRPGGELFF. DNA of the CDR3: TGCAGTGCTGTCGGCAGGCCGGGCGGGGAGCTGTTTTTT.

This clonotype was recorded many times. The chain uses TRBV20-1 and TRBJ1-1, with D hard to call. This CDR3 region has 10 residues. V lost 2 bases and J 8 bases, leaving 6 bases between the germline ends. Germline CDR1 is DFQATT and CDR2 is SNEGSKA (reference sequence). The CDR3 loop reads CSARKREAFF. CDR3 nucleotide sequence: TGCAGTGCTAGAAAAAGGGAAGCTTTCTTT.

By frequency in the sample, this clonotype is medium-sized (0.01 to 0.1%). This rearrangement joins TRBV30 to TRBJ1-4; D ambiguous. Germline assignment: CDR1 GTSNPN and CDR2 SVGIG (reference sequence). Trimming stripped 0 bases from V and 7 bases from J, with 12 bases between. The CDR3 is 14 residues long. The CDR3 sequence is CAWSVLGFPEKLFF. CDR3 in DNA: TGTGCCTGGAGTGTACTAGGGTTCCCTGAAAAACTGTTTTTT.

The J gene is TRBJ2-1, the V gene TRBV6-1; 9 bases are shared with TRBD2. The V and J ends lost 2 bases and 6 bases, in that order; junction bases with no gene match: 11. Germline CDR1 MNHNS, CDR2 SASEGT. CDR3 length: 17 amino acids. The CDR3 DNA reads TGTGCCAGCAGTGAAAGCCCCTGGACTAGCGAGAGCAATGAGCAGTTCTTC. Translating gives CASSESPWTSESNEQFF.

The rearrangement uses TRBV28 and TRBJ1-1; 9 nucleotides match TRBD1. Germline V lookup: CDR1 MDHEN, CDR2 SYDVKM. The CDR3 loop spans 16 amino acids. J lost 4 bases, V lost 5 bases, and 11 bases had no gene match. For the CDR3, the DNA is TGTGCCAGCAGTCCCGGAGACAGGGGGAGGATCACTGAAGCTTTCTTT. Amino acids: CASSPGDRGRITEAFF. Full variable domain (missing parts from reference TRBV28 and TRBJ1-1): DVKVTQSSRYLVKRTGEKVFLECVQDMDHENMFWYRQDPGLGLRLIYFSYDVKMKEKGDIPEGYSVSREKKERFSLILESASTNQTSMYLCASSPGDRGRITEAFFGQGTRLTVV.

In its sample, this clonotype ranks as medium-sized. The V call is TRBV24-1, the J call TRBJ2-5, with TRBD1 as a possible D gene (7 bases). Trimming took off 3 bases at V and 4 bases at J, with 14 bases between the two ends. Germline V gene sequence: CDR1 KGHDR, CDR2 SFDVKD. The CDR3 is 15 residues long. CDR3 amino acids: CATSDLGQGGETQYF. The CDR3, as DNA: TGTGCCACCAGTGATCTGGGTCAGGGGGGAGAGACCCAGTACTTC.